The T cell receptor beta chain described here comes from a study of response to subunit inactivated influenza vaccine. The CDR3 extends over 14 amino acids. Per germline, CDR1 ENHRY and CDR2 SYGVKD. J gave up 5 bases and V 6 bases, and 5 bases lay outside the gene matches. TCRdb passed the RT-PCR reads through MiXCR, listing each CDR3 protein once. The sample holds under 200,000 distinct CDR3 sequences, approximately 12% seen once. The sample was also linked to a second study, of T cells expressing NK-cell markers. Turning to that study: TCR beta cDNA was made by 5'RACE template switching with UMIs. All TCR beta repertoires analysed originated from sorted CD3+CD56+NKG2C+, CD3+CD56+NKG2C- and CD3+CD56-NKG2C+ T cells. Sequenced donors, eight in total, included seven who were HCMV-seropositive and one who was seronegative. Whether expanded NKG2C+ T cell clones recognized HCMV stayed uncertain.

The sequencing used CD8+ T cells sorted from PBMCs, collected 11 to 12 days after vaccination. This clonotype was sampled from a man aged 50 to 59 who received an inactivated influenza vaccine. This rearrangement joins TRBV10-3 to TRBJ1-1; TRBD1 aligns across 11 bases. CDR3 protein: CAIRLGQGETEAFF. CDR3 sequence (DNA): TGTGCCATCAGATTGGGACAGGGGGAAACTGAAGCTTTCTTT.